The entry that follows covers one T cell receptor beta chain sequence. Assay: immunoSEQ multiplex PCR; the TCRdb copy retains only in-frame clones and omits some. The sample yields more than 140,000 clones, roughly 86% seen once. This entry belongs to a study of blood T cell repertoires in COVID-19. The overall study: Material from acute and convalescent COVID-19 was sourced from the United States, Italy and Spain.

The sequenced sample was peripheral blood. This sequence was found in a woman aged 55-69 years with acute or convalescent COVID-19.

In nucleotides, the CDR3 is TGTGCCAGCAGTTACTCGGGCCGAAATAATGAAAAACTGTTTTTT. The encoded protein is CASSYSGRNNEKLFF. The chain uses TRBV6-5 and TRBJ1-4; no reliable D call. Germline CDR1 reads MNHEY; CDR2 reads SVGAGI. The ends were cut back, 0 bases at V and 4 bases at J, with 9 bases in the middle. CDR3 size: 15 residues.